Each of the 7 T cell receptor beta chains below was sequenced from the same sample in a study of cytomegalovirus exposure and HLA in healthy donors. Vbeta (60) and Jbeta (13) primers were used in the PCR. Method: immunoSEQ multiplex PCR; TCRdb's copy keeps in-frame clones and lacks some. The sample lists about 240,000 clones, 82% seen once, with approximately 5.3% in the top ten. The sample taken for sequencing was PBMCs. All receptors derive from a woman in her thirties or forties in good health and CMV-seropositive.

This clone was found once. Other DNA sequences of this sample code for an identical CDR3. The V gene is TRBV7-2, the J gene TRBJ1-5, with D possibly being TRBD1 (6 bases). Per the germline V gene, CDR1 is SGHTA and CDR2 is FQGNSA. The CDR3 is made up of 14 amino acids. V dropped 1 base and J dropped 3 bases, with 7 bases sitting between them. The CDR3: CASSLGQVNQPQHF. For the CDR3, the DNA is TGTGCCAGCAGCTTAGGACAGGTCAATCAGCCCCAGCATTTT.

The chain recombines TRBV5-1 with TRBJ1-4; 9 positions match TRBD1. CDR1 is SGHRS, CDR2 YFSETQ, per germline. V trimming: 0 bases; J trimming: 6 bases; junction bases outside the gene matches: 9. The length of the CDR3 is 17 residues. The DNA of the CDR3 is TGCGCCAGCAGCTTGGGGGGGGGCACAGGGGGCCATGAAAAACTGTTTTTT. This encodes CASSLGGGTGGHEKLFF.

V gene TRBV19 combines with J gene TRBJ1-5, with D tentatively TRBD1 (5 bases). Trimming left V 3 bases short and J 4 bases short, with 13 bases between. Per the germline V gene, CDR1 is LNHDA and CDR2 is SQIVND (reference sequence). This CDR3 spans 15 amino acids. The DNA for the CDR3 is TGTGCCAGTAGTATGGGTAAGGGGTTTAATCAGCCCCAGCATTTT. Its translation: CASSMGKGFNQPQHF.

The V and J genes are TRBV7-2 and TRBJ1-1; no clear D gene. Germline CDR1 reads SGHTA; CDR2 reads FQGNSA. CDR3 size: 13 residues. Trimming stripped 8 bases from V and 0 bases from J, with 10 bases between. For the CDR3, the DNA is TGTGCCAGCTCCCCCACAGTGAACACTGAAGCTTTCTTT. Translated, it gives CASSPTVNTEAFF.

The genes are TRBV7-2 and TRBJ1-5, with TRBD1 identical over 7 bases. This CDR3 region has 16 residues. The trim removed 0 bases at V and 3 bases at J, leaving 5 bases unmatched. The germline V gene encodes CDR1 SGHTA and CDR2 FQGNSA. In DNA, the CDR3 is TGTGCCAGCAGCTTAGCAGGGGGCGAGAACAATCAGCCCCAGCATTTT. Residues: CASSLAGGENNQPQHF.

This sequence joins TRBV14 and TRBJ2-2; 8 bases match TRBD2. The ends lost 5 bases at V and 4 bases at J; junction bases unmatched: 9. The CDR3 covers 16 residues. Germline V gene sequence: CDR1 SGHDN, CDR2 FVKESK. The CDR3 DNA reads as TGTGCCAGCAGCAAAACGGCGGGGGGTACCACCGGGGAGCTGTTTTTT. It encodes CASSKTAGGTTGELFF.

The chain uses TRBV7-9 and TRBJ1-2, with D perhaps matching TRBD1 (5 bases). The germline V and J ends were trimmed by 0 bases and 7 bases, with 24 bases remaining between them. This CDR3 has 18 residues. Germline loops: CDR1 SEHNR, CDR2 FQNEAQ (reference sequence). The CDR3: CASSLAFGSSGEVIGYTF. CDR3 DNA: TGTGCCAGCAGCTTAGCGTTCGGGTCTTCGGGGGAGGTTATTGGCTACACCTTC.